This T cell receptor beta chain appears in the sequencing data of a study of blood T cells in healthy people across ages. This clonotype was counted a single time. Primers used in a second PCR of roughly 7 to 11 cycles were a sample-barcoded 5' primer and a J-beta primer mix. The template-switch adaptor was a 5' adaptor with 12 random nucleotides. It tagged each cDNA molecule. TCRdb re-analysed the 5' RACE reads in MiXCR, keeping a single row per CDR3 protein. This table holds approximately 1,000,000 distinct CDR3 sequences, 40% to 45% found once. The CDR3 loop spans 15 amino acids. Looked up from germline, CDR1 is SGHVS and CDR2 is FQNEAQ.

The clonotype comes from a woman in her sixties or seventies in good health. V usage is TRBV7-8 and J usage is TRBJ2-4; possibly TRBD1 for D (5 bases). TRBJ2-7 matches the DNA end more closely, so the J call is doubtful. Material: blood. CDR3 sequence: CASSSAFGRDYEQYF. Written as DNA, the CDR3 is TGTGCCAGCAGCTCAGCGTTTGGCAGGGACTACGAGCAGTACTTC.